A single sample is the source of the 20 T cell receptor beta chains below, sequenced in a study of T cells in Graves' hyperthyroidism and ophthalmopathy (dated by TCRdb to the late 2010s). The method behind the library was multiplex PCR. Sequencing was performed on an Illumina HiSeq 2000. TCR beta CDR3 regions were amplified from RNA transcripts. For the first round of RT-PCR on the TCR CDR3, the HTBI primer set was used together with the Qiagen OneStep RT-PCR kit. TCRdb reanalyzed the raw reads on its own, using fastp at Q25 for trimming and MiXCR for clone calling, and kept in-frame beta chains. For every CDR3 protein sequence, its rows merge into one entry that carries the most common genes and DNA. The table for this sample lists fewer than 750,000 distinct CDR3 sequences; about 14% of them were counted only once. Jointly, the top ten make up around 4.5% of the sample. The specimen was blood. These receptors originate from a woman aged 40-49 years with Graves' ophthalmopathy.

J is TRBJ1-2 and V is TRBV20-1; 7 nucleotides match TRBD1. The CDR3 extends over 12 amino acids. The V segment lost 6 bases and the J segment 2 bases; nucleotides outside the gene matches: 3. Germline assignment: CDR1 DFQATT and CDR2 SNEGSKA (reference sequence). CDR3 sequence (DNA): TGCAGTGCCCAGGGGGAGAACTATGGCTACACCTTC. It codes for CSAQGENYGYTF.

This clonotype has ten or more counts. The CDR3 region is CASSLGERVGGETQYF. The CDR3 bases are TGCGCCAGCAGCTTGGGGGAGCGGGTAGGCGGAGAGACCCAGTACTTC. This chain joins TRBV5-1 and TRBJ2-5, with TRBD2 as a possible D gene (6 bases). V shed 0 bases and J shed 4 bases, with 16 bases lying between them. The CDR3 has 16 residues. Germline CDR1 is SGHRS and CDR2 is YFSETQ.

Ten or more counts support this clonotype. The V call is TRBV30, the J call TRBJ2-7; tentatively, D is TRBD1 or TRBD2 (6 bases each). The length of the CDR3 is 14 residues. V lost 5 bases to trimming and J lost 0 bases, with 14 bases between them. The germline gives CDR1 GTSNPN, CDR2 SVGIG (reference sequence). Here the CDR3 DNA reads TGTGCCTGGGCCCACGGGGGCTACTCCTACGAGCAGTACTTC. Translated: CAWAHGGYSYEQYF.

The J gene is TRBJ1-2, the V gene TRBV9; 7 bases line up with TRBD1. Germline CDR1 reads SGDLS; CDR2 reads YYNGEE. Germline trimming cut 10 bases from V and 0 bases from J; bases unmatched to any gene: 9. The CDR3 covers 14 residues. CDR3: CADIPGQSNYGYTF. In DNA, the CDR3 is TGTGCCGACATTCCGGGACAGTCTAACTATGGCTACACCTTC. The complete variable domain, with remaining parts taken from reference TRBV9 and TRBJ1-2, reads DSGVTQTPKHLITATGQRVTLRCSPRSGDLSVYWYQQSLDQGLQFLIQYYNGEERAKGNILERFSAQQFPDLHSELNLSSLELGDSALYFCADIPGQSNYGYTFGSGTRLTVV.

This clonotype has a handful of counts. The V call is TRBV20-1, the J call TRBJ2-7; 9 bases map to TRBD2. CDR1 and CDR2 (germline): DFQATT, SNEGSKA (reference sequence). The trim removed 0 bases at V and 4 bases at J, leaving 7 bases unmatched. The CDR3 loop spans 15 amino acids. CDR3 bases: TGCAGTGCTAGAGATTCGGCTAGCGGGGAGTACGAGCAGTACTTC. It specifies CSARDSASGEYEQYF.

This clonotype was observed many times. V and J are TRBV4-1 and TRBJ1-2; D is perhaps TRBD1 (5 bases). Germline V gene lookup returns CDR1 MGHRA and CDR2 YSYEKL. The CDR3 is 13 residues long. V shed 4 bases and J shed 6 bases, with 12 bases lying between them. The CDR3 protein is CASSPGRGDGYTF. The CDR3 DNA sequence: TGCGCCAGCAGCCCCGGCCGGGGGGATGGCTACACCTTC.

This clonotype has at least ten counts. The chain's CDR3 is CSARVDSPGYTF. The CDR3 DNA sequence: TGCAGTGCTAGAGTGGACAGCCCGGGCTACACCTTC. The chain combines TRBV20-1 with TRBJ1-2, with D perhaps TRBD1 (6 bases). Trimming cost V 1 base and J 8 bases, with 11 bases left between them. The CDR3 has 12 residues. CDR1 DFQATT and CDR2 SNEGSKA come from the germline V gene (reference sequence).

This clonotype has at least ten counts. V usage is TRBV9 and J usage is TRBJ1-1, with 8 nucleotides matching TRBD1. This CDR3 region has 16 residues. The germline V gene has CDR1 SGDLS and CDR2 YYNGEE. V trimming: 0 bases; J trimming: 0 bases; junction bases outside the gene matches: 4. CDR3 sequence reads: CASSVDQGALNTEAFF. The CDR3 nucleotides read TGTGCCAGCAGCGTAGATCAGGGGGCATTGAACACTGAAGCTTTCTTT.

This clonotype occurred many times. The rearrangement uses TRBV7-8 and TRBJ1-6; no clear D. CDR1 and CDR2 (germline): SGHVS, FQNEAQ. Trimming took 0 bases from V and 0 from J, leaving 6 bases between them. The length of the CDR3 is 16 residues. CDR3: CASSLAGNSYNSPLHF. The CDR3 coding sequence is TGTGCCAGCAGCTTAGCAGGGAACTCCTATAATTCACCCCTCCACTTT.

This clonotype was detected ten times or more. Here the CDR3 reads CAIRGLNNEQFF. DNA of the CDR3: TGTGCCATCAGGGGACTTAACAATGAGCAGTTCTTC. This chain joins TRBV10-3 and TRBJ2-1; perhaps TRBD2 as D (6 bases). Germline V gives CDR1 ENHRY, CDR2 SYGVKD. This CDR3 contains 12 residues. Trimming took 6 bases from V and 5 from J, leaving 8 bases between them.

This clonotype was counted many times. V is TRBV20-1 and J is TRBJ2-7; D not resolved. The CDR3 length is 12 residues. Germline V gene sequence: CDR1 DFQATT, CDR2 SNEGSKA (reference sequence). Deletions cut 3 bases from V and 5 bases from J, with 11 bases between. Written as DNA, the CDR3 is TGCAGTGCTAGTAGTCCCGCACACGAGCAGTACTTC. Translating gives CSASSPAHEQYF.

This clonotype was recorded only once. The J gene is TRBJ2-6, the V gene TRBV3-1; TRBD1 might be the D (6 bases). CDR3 length equals 16 residues. V lost 4 bases to trimming and J lost 1 base, with 11 bases between them. Germline V gene sequence: CDR1 LGHDT, CDR2 YNNKEL (reference sequence). CDR3 sequence (DNA): TGTGCCAGCAGCCGAACACAGGGATCTGGGGCCAACGTCCTGACTTTC. This encodes CASSRTQGSGANVLTF. Complete variable domain (other parts from reference TRBV3-1 and TRBJ2-6): DTAVSQTPKYLVTQMGNDKSIKCEQNLGHDTMYWYKQDSKKFLKIMFSYNNKELIINETVPNRFSPKSPDKAHLNLHINSLELGDSAVYFCASSRTQGSGANVLTFGAGSRLTVL.

The J gene is TRBJ1-2, the V gene TRBV28, with TRBD1 matching 7 bases. The CDR3 sequence is 15 residues long. V trimming: 6 bases; J trimming: 5 bases; junction bases outside the gene matches: 12. Per the germline V gene, CDR1 is MDHEN and CDR2 is SYDVKM. The CDR3 protein is CASSSGTAVAYGYTF. Written as DNA, the CDR3 is TGTGCCAGCAGCTCTGGGACAGCAGTCGCGTATGGCTACACCTTC.

The table lists this clonotype with a few counts. A much larger clone sits a single nucleotide away, making a read error possible. The J gene is TRBJ1-6, the V gene TRBV6-1, with no clear D. The CDR3 totals 12 residues. From germline, CDR1 is MNHNS and CDR2 SASEGT. With 7 bases removed from V and 8 bases from J, the gap between germline ends came to 9 bases. This chain's CDR3 is CASKARDSPLHF. CDR3 nucleotide sequence: TGTGCCAGCAAAGCGAGGGATTCACCCCTCCACTTT.

This clonotype has a count of ten or more. This rearrangement joins TRBV6-5 to TRBJ2-7; D is unresolved. Trimming shortened V by 6 bases and J by 1 base, and 7 bases separated the two germline ends. Germline V gene sequence: CDR1 MNHEY, CDR2 SVGAGI. The CDR3 runs 12 residues. CDR3: CASRGYSYEQYF. The DNA of the CDR3 is TGTGCCAGCAGGGGGTATTCCTACGAGCAGTACTTC.

This clonotype was picked up many times. The chain employs TRBV20-1 and TRBJ2-7; D is ambiguous. V lost 0 bases to trimming and J lost 4 bases, with 16 bases between them. Germline CDR1 and CDR2: DFQATT and SNEGSKA (reference sequence). The length of the CDR3 is 15 residues. CDR3 sequence reads: CSARDLQDRRYEQYF. The DNA of the CDR3 is TGCAGTGCTAGAGATCTCCAGGACCGGCGATACGAGCAGTACTTC.

This chain links TRBV6-2 or TRBV6-3 with TRBJ1-1, with unresolved D. Germline CDR1 is MNHEY and CDR2 is SVGEGT. The V end was cut by 2 bases, the J end by 1 base, with 8 bases between. This CDR3 has 14 amino acids. The CDR3 loop is CASSYPGPNTEAFF. The CDR3 DNA is TGTGCCAGCAGTTACCCAGGCCCGAACACTGAAGCTTTCTTT.

This clonotype was counted ten times or more. The chain is built from TRBV2 and TRBJ2-7; 7 bases align to TRBD1. Germline V gene sequence: CDR1 SNHLY, CDR2 FYNNEI. J was trimmed by 4 bases and V by 6 bases; bases with no gene match: 3. The CDR3 is made up of 12 amino acids. The CDR3 coding sequence is TGTGCCAGCAGGGAGGACAGGTACGAGCAGTACTTC. This translates into CASREDRYEQYF. Full variable domain (remainder filled in from reference TRBV2 and TRBJ2-7): EPEVTQTPSHQVTQMGQEVILRCVPISNHLYFYWYRQILGQKVEFLVSFYNNEISEKSEIFDDQFSVERPDGSNFTLKIRSTKLEDSAMYFCASREDRYEQYFGPGTRLTVT.

In its sample, this clonotype was seen many times. V gene TRBV6-1 combines with J gene TRBJ2-7; TRBD1 matches at 9 bases. V was pared by 5 bases and J by 2 bases, with 10 bases of the junction left unmatched. The CDR3 length is 16 residues. CDR1 and CDR2 (germline): MNHNS, SASEGT. CDR3 in DNA: TGTGCCAGCAGTCCCCTCCCGGGACAGGGAACCTACGAGCAGTACTTC. It is translated as CASSPLPGQGTYEQYF.

The sample holds a few counts of this clonotype. J is TRBJ1-2 and V is TRBV30; weak D call: TRBD1 (6 bases). CDR1 GTSNPN and CDR2 SVGIG come from the germline V gene (reference sequence). The ends were cut back, 0 bases at V and 2 bases at J, with 13 bases in the middle. The CDR3 totals 15 residues. The CDR3 nucleotides are TGTGCCTGGAGTGTAGGGGTAGGGGGGAACTATGGCTACACCTTC. Translation: CAWSVGVGGNYGYTF.